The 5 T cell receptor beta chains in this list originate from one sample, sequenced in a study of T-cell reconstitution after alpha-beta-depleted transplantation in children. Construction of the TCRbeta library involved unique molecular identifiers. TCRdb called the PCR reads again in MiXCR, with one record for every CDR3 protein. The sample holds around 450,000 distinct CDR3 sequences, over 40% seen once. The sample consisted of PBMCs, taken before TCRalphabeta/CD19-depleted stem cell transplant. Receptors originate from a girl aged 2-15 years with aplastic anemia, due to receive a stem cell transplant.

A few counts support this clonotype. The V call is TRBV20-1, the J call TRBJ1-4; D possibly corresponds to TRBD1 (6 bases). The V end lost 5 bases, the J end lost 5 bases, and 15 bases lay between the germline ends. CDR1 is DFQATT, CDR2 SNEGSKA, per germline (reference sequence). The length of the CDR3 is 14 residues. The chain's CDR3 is CSASRGAKNEKLFF. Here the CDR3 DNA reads TGCAGTGCTTCCCGGGGGGCTAAAAATGAAAAACTGTTTTTT.

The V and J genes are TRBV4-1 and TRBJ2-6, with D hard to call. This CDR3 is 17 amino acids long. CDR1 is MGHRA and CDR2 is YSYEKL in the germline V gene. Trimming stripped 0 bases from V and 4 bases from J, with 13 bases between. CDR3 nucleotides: TGCGCCAGCAGCCAAGACAGAAAGGGTTCGGGGGCCAACGTCCTGACTTTC. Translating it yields CASSQDRKGSGANVLTF.

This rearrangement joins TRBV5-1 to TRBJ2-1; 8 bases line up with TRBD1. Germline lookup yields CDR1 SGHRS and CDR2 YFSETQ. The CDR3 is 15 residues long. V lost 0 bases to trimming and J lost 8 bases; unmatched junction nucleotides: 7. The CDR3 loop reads CASSLATGASDEQFF. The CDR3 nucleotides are TGCGCCAGCAGCTTGGCGACAGGGGCGTCGGATGAGCAGTTCTTC. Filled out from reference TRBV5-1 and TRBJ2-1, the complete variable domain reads KAGVTQTPRYLIKTRGQQVTLSCSPISGHRSVSWYQQTPGQGLQFLFEYFSETQRNKGNFPGRFSGRQFSNSRSEMNVSTLELGDSALYLCASSLATGASDEQFFGPGTRLTVL.

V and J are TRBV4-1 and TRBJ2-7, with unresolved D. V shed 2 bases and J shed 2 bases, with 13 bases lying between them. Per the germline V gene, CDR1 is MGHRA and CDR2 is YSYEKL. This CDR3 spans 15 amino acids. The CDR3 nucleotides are TGCGCCAGCAGCCAAAACCCCAGCGCGACCTACGAGCAGTACTTC. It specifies CASSQNPSATYEQYF.

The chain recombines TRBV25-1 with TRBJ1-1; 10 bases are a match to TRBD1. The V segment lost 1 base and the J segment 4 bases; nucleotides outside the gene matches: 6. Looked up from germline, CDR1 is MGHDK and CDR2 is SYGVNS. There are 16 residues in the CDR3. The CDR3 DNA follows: TGTGCCAGCAGTGAATGGGGGCGGACAGGGGGCACTGAAGCTTTCTTT. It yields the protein CASSEWGRTGGTEAFF.